A single sample gave rise to the 32 T cell receptor beta chains below, sequenced in a study of blood T cell repertoires in COVID-19. Only in-frame clones appear in the TCRdb table, and some are missing; sequencing was by immunoSEQ multiplex PCR. The table has some 120,000 clones, around four fifths seen once. The specimen sequenced was peripheral blood. The receptors shown here come from a man between 65 and 85 years old with active or convalescent COVID-19.

V is TRBV6-2 or TRBV6-3 and J is TRBJ2-5; tentatively, D is TRBD1 (6 bases). The CDR3 totals 15 residues. Trimming took 0 bases from V and 0 from J, leaving 8 bases between them. Germline V gives CDR1 MNHEY, CDR2 SVGEGT. The CDR3 loop reads CASSYSSGDQETQYF. In DNA, the CDR3 is TGTGCCAGCAGTTACTCGTCAGGGGACCAAGAGACCCAGTACTTC.

The CDR3 sequence: CASSESGGTQQYF. The CDR3 coding sequence is TGTGCCAGCAGCGAAAGCGGGGGGACTCAGCAGTACTTC. This chain links TRBV7-2 with TRBJ2-7, with TRBD2 identical over 9 bases. After removal of 5 bases from V and 8 bases from J, the junction contained 7 bases not matched to a gene. Germline CDR1 SGHTA, CDR2 FQGNSA. This CDR3 spans 13 amino acids.

Turning to this clone: The junction shows a germline mismatch at one end, possibly a read error. The genes are TRBV6-1 and TRBJ2-7; 12 bases line up with TRBD2. The germline gives CDR1 MNHNS, CDR2 SASEGT. The CDR3 is made up of 18 amino acids. The CDR3 loop is CASSQATSGRIPSYEQYF. The CDR3 DNA sequence: TGTGCCAGCAGTCAAGCGACTAGCGGGAGAATTCCATCCTACGAGCAGTACTTC.

This clone has just a few counts. The chain has TRBV19 and TRBJ1-2; D call uncertain. The germline V and J ends were trimmed by 3 bases and 7 bases, with 15 bases remaining between them. Germline V gives CDR1 LNHDA, CDR2 SQIVND (reference sequence). The CDR3 spans 14 residues. The CDR3 region has the DNA TGTGCCAGTAGTATGGTCCTCGTGGCCAGTGGCTACACCTTC. Amino acid sequence: CASSMVLVASGYTF.

The rearrangement joins TRBV30 to TRBJ1-2; 9 bases match TRBD1. Per the germline V gene, CDR1 is GTSNPN and CDR2 is SVGIG (reference sequence). V shed 4 bases, J shed 8 bases, and the junction held 5 bases outside the gene matches. The CDR3 runs 12 residues. The chain's CDR3 is CAWTDRGLGYTF. The DNA for the CDR3 is TGTGCCTGGACGGACAGGGGCCTGGGCTACACCTTC.

The rearrangement uses TRBV7-9 and TRBJ2-3, with D possibly being TRBD2 (6 bases). Germline V gene data show CDR1 as SEHNR and CDR2 as FQNEAQ (reference sequence). The CDR3 length is 11 residues. With 11 bases removed from V and 3 bases from J, the gap between germline ends came to 9 bases. The CDR3 loop is CAGGGTDTQYF. The DNA for the CDR3 is TGTGCCGGGGGAGGAACAGATACGCAGTATTTT.

The J gene is TRBJ1-2, the V gene TRBV5-5; D ambiguous. Germline V gives CDR1 SGHKS, CDR2 YYEKEE (reference sequence). CDR3 length: 13 amino acids. V dropped 0 bases and J dropped 3 bases, with 6 bases sitting between them. CDR3 loop: CASSLVDYYGYTF. The CDR3 DNA reads TGTGCCAGCAGCTTGGTTGACTACTATGGCTACACCTTC.

This chain connects TRBV4-3 to TRBJ2-6; D perhaps matches TRBD1 (6 bases). Looked up from germline, CDR1 is LGHNA and CDR2 is YSLEER. With 3 bases removed from V and 1 base from J, the gap between germline ends came to 16 bases. CDR3 length equals 18 residues. CDR3 sequence reads: CASSHRRKTGSGANVLTF. Here the CDR3 DNA reads TGCGCCAGCAGCCACCGACGAAAAACAGGGTCTGGGGCCAACGTCCTGACTTTC.

The rearrangement links TRBV6-5 to TRBJ1-4, with 7 nucleotides matching TRBD1. The germline gives CDR1 MNHEY, CDR2 SVGAGI. V dropped 5 bases and J dropped 7; count of bases not matched to a gene: 10. The CDR3 consists of 15 residues. CDR3 sequence reads: CASSPRGAGGEKLFF. The DNA of the CDR3 is TGTGCCAGCAGTCCCAGGGGGGCCGGGGGTGAAAAACTGTTTTTT.

The rearrangement links TRBV5-1 to TRBJ2-7; a weak D match, TRBD1 (5 bases). V dropped 4 bases and J dropped 2 bases, with 10 bases sitting between them. CDR3 length: 13 residues. Germline loops: CDR1 SGHRS, CDR2 YFSETQ. Here the CDR3 reads CASSGGQAYEQYF. CDR3 DNA: TGCGCCAGCAGCGGTGGACAAGCCTACGAGCAGTACTTC. Together with reference TRBV5-1 and TRBJ2-7, the CDR3 gives the full variable domain: KAGVTQTPRYLIKTRGQQVTLSCSPISGHRSVSWYQQTPGQGLQFLFEYFSETQRNKGNFPGRFSGRQFSNSRSEMNVSTLELGDSALYLCASSGGQAYEQYFGPGTRLTVT.

This chain uses TRBV28 with TRBJ1-2; 7 bases map to TRBD1. V was pared by 5 bases and J by 5 bases, with 8 bases of the junction left unmatched. The CDR3 consists of 14 residues. Per the germline V gene, CDR1 is MDHEN and CDR2 is SYDVKM. CDR3 DNA: TGTGCCAGCAGTCGTAACAGGGGAACGTATGGCTACACCTTC. Amino acids: CASSRNRGTYGYTF.

The rearrangement links TRBV2 to TRBJ2-5; TRBD2 matches at 9 bases. Germline CDR1 and CDR2: SNHLY and FYNNEI. The junction had 8 bases not matched to a gene; V was cut back by 8 bases and J by 1 base. The CDR3 sequence is 15 residues long. The CDR3 nucleotides are TGTGCCAGCCTCAGGCGGGGGGGAGTCCAAGAGACCCAGTACTTC. Translating gives CASLRRGGVQETQYF.

V and J are TRBV19 and TRBJ1-1; D gene uncertain. Trimming removed 1 base at V and 1 base at J, with 10 bases between. The germline V gene encodes CDR1 LNHDA and CDR2 SQIVND (reference sequence). The CDR3 totals 15 residues. DNA of the CDR3: TGTGCCAGTAGTATAGCGTCCAACTGGAACACTGAAGCTTTCTTT. Translating it yields CASSIASNWNTEAFF.

V and J are TRBV6-1 and TRBJ2-5; D is unclear. CDR1 is MNHNS and CDR2 is SASEGT in the germline V gene. The V gene lost 0 bases and the J gene lost 3 bases, with 11 bases spanning the gap. The CDR3 spans 15 residues. The CDR3 loop reads CASSEAAQPKETQYF. In DNA, the CDR3 is TGTGCCAGCAGTGAAGCGGCACAGCCGAAAGAGACCCAGTACTTC.

The J gene is TRBJ1-3, the V gene TRBV13; D is ambiguous. V lost 5 bases and J 0 bases, leaving 11 bases between the germline ends. CDR1 is PRHDT and CDR2 is FYEKMQ in the germline V gene (reference sequence). The CDR3 has 15 amino acids. CDR3 sequence reads: CASSPTRSSGNTIYF. CDR3 nucleotides: TGTGCCAGCAGCCCCACTCGTTCCTCTGGAAACACCATATATTTT.

This clone was counted once. V and J are TRBV7-8 and TRBJ2-7, with 8 bases lining up with TRBD1. There are 14 residues in the CDR3. Losses at the gene ends were 6 bases for V and 6 bases for J; bases not matched to a gene: 10. Germline V gives CDR1 SGHVS, CDR2 FQNEAQ. The CDR3 DNA follows: TGTGCCAGCAGATTGGACAGGGAGAGAAGCGAGCAGTACTTC. Amino acids: CASRLDRERSEQYF.

This clone showed up just once. V gene TRBV2 combines with J gene TRBJ1-2; TRBD1 aligns across 8 bases. Trimming took 7 bases from V and 8 from J; bases not matched to a gene: 6. CDR1 is SNHLY, CDR2 FYNNEI, per germline. This CDR3 comprises 12 residues. The CDR3 loop is CASTLDRDGYTF. CDR3 nucleotide sequence: TGTGCCAGCACCCTGGACAGGGACGGCTACACCTTC.

The rearrangement joins TRBV19 to TRBJ1-1, with TRBD1 as a possible D gene (6 bases). This CDR3 is built from 11 residues. V lost 6 bases, J lost 6 bases, and 8 bases lay in between. The germline V gene has CDR1 LNHDA and CDR2 SQIVND (reference sequence). The CDR3 DNA sequence: TGTGCCAGTAGAAGACAGGCTGAAGCTTTCTTT. Translation gives CASRRQAEAFF. The variable domain in full, with the rest retrieved from reference TRBV19 and TRBJ1-1, is DGGITQSPKYLFRKEGQNVTLSCEQNLNHDAMYWYRQDPGQGLRLIYYSQIVNDFQKGDIAEGYSVSREKKESFPLTVTSAQKNPTAFYLCASRRQAEAFFGQGTRLTVV.

The rearrangement links TRBV25-1 to TRBJ1-1; tentatively, D is TRBD1 (5 bases). Trimming shortened V by 1 base and J by 5 bases, and 11 bases separated the two germline ends. Germline values: CDR1 MGHDK, CDR2 SYGVNS. The CDR3 extends over 14 amino acids. CDR3 residues: CASSELGGGTEAFF. The CDR3 DNA reads TGTGCCAGCAGTGAATTGGGGGGTGGGACTGAAGCTTTCTTT. The entire variable domain, with the rest obtained from reference TRBV25-1 and TRBJ1-1, is as follows: EADIYQTPRYLVIGTGKKITLECSQTMGHDKMYWYQQDPGMELHLIHYSYGVNSTEKGDLSSESTVSRIRTEHFPLTLESARPSHTSQYLCASSELGGGTEAFFGQGTRLTVV.

This rearrangement joins TRBV5-1 to TRBJ1-5; 8 nucleotides line up with TRBD1. CDR3 length: 14 amino acids. Germline V lookup: CDR1 SGHRS, CDR2 YFSETQ. The ends lost 4 bases at V and 6 bases at J; junction bases unmatched: 6. The CDR3 DNA reads as TGCGCCAGCAGCATAGGGACAGGCGGTCAGCCCCAGCATTTT. Translated, it gives CASSIGTGGQPQHF.

The table lists this clone with a few counts. The V call is TRBV11-3, the J call TRBJ2-3, with 14 bases aligning to TRBD2. V gave up 1 base and J gave up 6 bases; unmatched junction bases: 0. Germline CDR1 reads SGHNT; CDR2 reads YENEEA. This CDR3 has 15 amino acids. CDR3 bases: TGTGCCAGCAGCTTAGGACTAGCGGGAGGGGATACGCAGTATTTT. It translates to CASSLGLAGGDTQYF.

The chain is built from TRBV10-3 and TRBJ2-3; a weak D match, TRBD1 (6 bases). The CDR3 runs 15 residues. The germline gives CDR1 ENHRY, CDR2 SYGVKD. Between the trimmed V and J ends, which lost 0 bases and 0 bases, there was a span of 7 bases. The CDR3 region is CAISESGTSTDTQYF. The CDR3 DNA is TGTGCCATCAGTGAGTCAGGGACAAGCACAGATACGCAGTATTTT.

In DNA, the CDR3 is TGTGCCAGCAGCCGCGGAGGGGGCCAGTCCGGGGAGCTGTTTTTT. It codes for CASSRGGGQSGELFF. The chain recombines TRBV11-2 with TRBJ2-2; D possibly corresponds to TRBD1 (7 bases). Germline V gene lookup returns CDR1 SGHAT and CDR2 FQNNGV. Trimming removed 5 bases at V and 6 bases at J, with 16 bases between. The CDR3 length is 15 residues.

The chain is built from TRBV11-3 and TRBJ2-1; 11 positions agree with TRBD2. The CDR3 loop spans 18 amino acids. J lost 5 bases, V lost 1 base, and 10 bases had no gene match. The germline V gene has CDR1 SGHNT and CDR2 YENEEA. The CDR3 loop reads CASSLARGLAGLDNEQFF. The CDR3 DNA follows: TGTGCCAGCAGCTTAGCTAGAGGACTAGCGGGCTTAGACAATGAGCAGTTCTTC.

The chain uses TRBV6-5 and TRBJ1-1, with D possibly matching TRBD1 (5 bases). Trimming shortened V by 1 base and J by 8 bases, and 11 bases separated the two germline ends. CDR3 length: 13 amino acids. The germline CDR1 and CDR2 sequences are MNHEY and SVGAGI. CDR3 residues: CASSYYGGREAFF. The CDR3 DNA reads as TGTGCCAGCAGTTACTACGGGGGACGGGAAGCTTTCTTT.

The chain has TRBV5-6 and TRBJ1-2; 8 nucleotides match TRBD1. Per germline, CDR1 SGHDT and CDR2 YYEEEE. CDR3 length: 13 residues. The V and J ends lost 4 bases and 4 bases, in that order; junction bases with no gene match: 3. The CDR3 DNA follows: TGTGCCAGCAGCGACAGGGGTATCTATGGCTACACCTTC. Translating gives CASSDRGIYGYTF.

The V call is TRBV25-1, the J call TRBJ2-2; maybe TRBD1 (5 bases). Germline V CDR1 and CDR2: MGHDK, SYGVNS. The CDR3 covers 16 residues. Between the trimmed V and J ends, which lost 0 bases and 4 bases, there was a span of 12 bases. The CDR3: CASSEYWQGGTGELFF. The CDR3 nucleotides read TGTGCCAGCAGTGAATATTGGCAGGGTGGCACCGGGGAGCTGTTTTTT.

The rearrangement joins TRBV11-3 to TRBJ1-1, with D unclear. Deletions cut 4 bases from V and 3 bases from J, with 12 bases between. The germline V gene has CDR1 SGHNT and CDR2 YENEEA. The CDR3 covers 14 residues. CDR3 loop: CASSSQLSDTEAFF. In DNA form, the CDR3 reads TGTGCCAGCAGCTCGCAGCTGAGCGACACTGAAGCTTTCTTT.

The chain combines TRBV28 with TRBJ1-5; tentative D call: TRBD1 (6 bases). The CDR3 extends over 14 amino acids. From germline, CDR1 is MDHEN and CDR2 SYDVKM. Trimming removed 5 bases from V and 5 bases from J, with 13 bases in between. The CDR3 protein is CASSPFRGYQPQHF. The CDR3 DNA reads TGTGCCAGCAGTCCATTCAGGGGCTATCAGCCCCAGCATTTT.

The chain employs TRBV2 and TRBJ1-2, with D unclear. The CDR3 covers 12 residues. Trimming pared 3 bases from V and 8 bases from J, leaving 10 bases between. Germline V lookup: CDR1 SNHLY, CDR2 FYNNEI. CDR3 in amino acids: CASSEFRGGYTF. The DNA for the CDR3 is TGTGCCAGCAGTGAGTTTCGGGGAGGCTACACCTTC. Combining the CDR3 with reference TRBV2 and TRBJ1-2 gives the whole variable domain EPEVTQTPSHQVTQMGQEVILRCVPISNHLYFYWYRQILGQKVEFLVSFYNNEISEKSEIFDDQFSVERPDGSNFTLKIRSTKLEDSAMYFCASSEFRGGYTFGSGTRLTVV.

The CDR3 DNA reads TGTGCCAGCAGCCCCCCCCCGGGACAAGGAGGCTACGAGCAGTACTTC. It is translated as CASSPPPGQGGYEQYF. J is TRBJ2-7 and V is TRBV7-6, with D perhaps TRBD1 (6 bases). CDR1 SGHVS and CDR2 FNYEAQ come from the germline V gene. Trimming cost V 5 bases and J 3 bases, with 20 bases left between them. The CDR3 is made up of 16 amino acids.

J is TRBJ1-1 and V is TRBV18, with TRBD1 identical over 11 bases. V was clipped by 2 bases and J by 4 bases; unmatched bases: 12. Germline V gene data show CDR1 as KGHSH and CDR2 as LQKENI. CDR3 length: 18 amino acids. Written as DNA, the CDR3 is TGTGCCAGCTCACCATCCCTAATGGGGGGACAGGGGGGCACTGAAGCTTTCTTT. Translation gives CASSPSLMGGQGGTEAFF. Variable domain in full (rest from reference TRBV18 and TRBJ1-1): NAGVMQNPRHLVRRRGQEARLRCSPMKGHSHVYWYRQLPEEGLKFMVYLQKENIIDESGMPKERFSAEFPKEGPSILRIQQVVRGDSAAYFCASSPSLMGGQGGTEAFFGQGTRLTVV.